This T cell receptor beta chain was profiled in a study of Graves' ophthalmopathy and Graves' hyperthyroidism. Reliance was placed on clinical symptoms, serum thyroxine, TRAb, thyroid ultrasound and orbital computed tomography for diagnosis. Broader study findings: Blood also held most thyroid clonotypes expanded above 0.001 frequency.

Points on this clonotype: Its cognate antigen is unknown.

RNA transcripts provided the template for amplifying TCR beta CDR3 regions. First-round RT-PCR employed HTBI primers, with a second-round multiplex PCR after it. Each CDR3 protein is one row after TCRdb ran MiXCR on the multiplex PCR reads. The sample yields fewer than 650,000 distinct CDR3 sequences, about 20% seen once. Sample: peripheral blood. This TCR was recovered from a woman aged 18-35 years with stable Graves' hyperthyroidism. Some clones in this sample may be carry-over from other donors' samples.

Here the CDR3 reads CASSLQRGASAHNSPLHF. CDR3 in DNA: TGTGCCAGCAGCTTACAAAGGGGAGCGTCAGCCCATAATTCACCCCTCCACTTT. This chain joins TRBV7-2 and TRBJ1-6; maybe TRBD1 (5 bases). Germline V gene sequence: CDR1 SGHTA, CDR2 FQGNSA. V dropped 2 bases and J dropped 5 bases, with 19 bases sitting between them. This CDR3 spans 18 amino acids. Filled out from reference TRBV7-2 and TRBJ1-6, the complete variable domain reads GAGVSQSPSNKVTEKGKDVELRCDPISGHTALYWYRQSLGQGLEFLIYFQGNSAPDKSGLPSDRFSAERTGGSVSTLTIQRTQQEDSAVYLCASSLQRGASAHNSPLHFGNGTRLTVT.